The rows below give T cell receptor beta chains drawn from one sample of a study of blood T cell repertoires in COVID-19. The protocol was immunoSEQ multiplex PCR, while the TCRdb copy is restricted to in-frame clones and leaves out a portion. The sample holds 90,000 to 120,000 clones, around 89% seen once. The specimen sequenced was peripheral blood. These receptor sequences come from a woman over 75 with acute or convalescent COVID-19. Each CDR3 is given with its conserved first and last residue. Each record gives: D gene, clone size, J gene, CDR3 length, V gene, CDR3 DNA, CDR3 protein. A D gene is named only where the DNA matches it firmly. Some rows mark clone size as missing; the rest say once, few, many or name a class of expanded clone.

>TRBD1|-|TRBJ1-2|14|TRBV5-5
TGTGCCAGCAGCTTGGGAGGGACAGTTGGCGGCTACACCTTC
CASSLGGTVGGYTF
>TRBD1|-|TRBJ1-2|16|TRBV19
TGTGCCAGTAGTACCCCGGGACAGGGGGTTGACTATGGCTACACCTTC
CASSTPGQGVDYGYTF
>TRBD1|-|TRBJ1-2|14|TRBV27
TGTGCCAGCAGTTGGACAGGGAACTGGGGGGGCTACACCTTC
CASSWTGNWGGYTF
>-|few|TRBJ1-5|14|TRBV2
TGTGCCAGCAAGTTCCAACAGAGCAATCAGCCCCAGCATTTT
CASKFQQSNQPQHF
>-|-|TRBJ1-1|14|TRBV30
TGTGCCTGGGGTCCACAGGCCTCGAACACTGAAGCTTTCTTT
CAWGPQASNTEAFF
>TRBD1|-|TRBJ1-4|18|TRBV6-6
TGTGCCAGCAGTCCGGGACAGTTTTTTACGGGCTCTAATGAAAAACTGTTTTTT
CASSPGQFFTGSNEKLFF
>-|-|TRBJ1-2|16|TRBV4-3
TGCGCCAGCAGCCAAGACCAGGGAAATACTAACTATGGCTACACCTTC
CASSQDQGNTNYGYTF
>-|-|TRBJ2-7|15|TRBV11-2
TGTGCCAGCAGCTTAGTGGCAGTTAATTCCTACGAGCAGTACTTC
CASSLVAVNSYEQYF
>-|-|TRBJ2-2|15|TRBV18
TGTGCCAGCTCACCTCGGAACGGGGTCCCCGGGGAGCTGTTTTTT
CASSPRNGVPGELFF
>-|-|TRBJ2-2|12|TRBV9
TGTGCCAGCAGCGCACTTACCGGGGAGCTGTTTTTT
CASSALTGELFF
>TRBD1|once|TRBJ1-1|13|TRBV13
TGTGCCAGCAGCTCTTGGACAGGGTTGGAAGCTTTCTTT
CASSSWTGLEAFF